This T cell receptor (beta chain) was sequenced in a study of beta chain features in type 1 diabetes. This clone has only a few counts. The V gene's germline CDR1 is SGDLS and CDR2 YYNGEE. This CDR3 is 14 amino acids long. Trimming removed 4 bases from V and 2 bases from J, with 9 bases in between. The authors reverse transcribed all of the isolated RNA, so sequencing captured expressed TCRB transcripts. Generated by immunoSEQ multiplex PCR, the TCRdb table keeps only in-frame clones and is missing some. The top ten hold about 0.05% of the sample, which has 200,000 to 300,000 clones, under 70% seen once.

Sample: naive CD4+ T cells from blood. The chain couples TRBV9 to TRBJ2-2; D remains ambiguous. The clonotype was recovered from a man aged 25-40 years in good health. The CDR3 sequence is CASSKKENTGELFF. The DNA for the CDR3 is TGTGCCAGCAGCAAGAAAGAAAACACCGGGGAGCTGTTTTTT.